The 2 T cell receptor beta chains given below trace back to one sample, sequenced in a study of T cell changes during pregnancy in multiple sclerosis. The table came from immunoSEQ multiplex PCR; TCRdb's copy has only in-frame clones and leaves some out. The table records approximately 52,000 clones, approximately 92% of them present only once. This sample comprised CD4+ T cells from peripheral blood mononuclear cells, obtained in the third trimester of pregnancy. The receptor source for this set is a female donor with multiple sclerosis, enrolled in a pregnancy study.

The V gene is TRBV4-1, the J gene TRBJ2-7, with 11 positions matching TRBD1. This CDR3 contains 17 residues. The ends lost 4 bases at V and 1 base at J; junction bases unmatched: 9. From germline, CDR1 is MGHRA and CDR2 YSYEKL. As DNA, the CDR3 is TGCGCCAGCAGCCGAGACGGACAGGGGGCCCTTTCCTACGAGCAGTACTTC. As protein: CASSRDGQGALSYEQYF.

V usage is TRBV20-1 and J usage is TRBJ2-5, with TRBD1 as a possible D gene (6 bases). Germline CDR1 DFQATT, CDR2 SNEGSKA (reference sequence). Trimming stripped 7 bases from V and 3 bases from J, with 9 bases between. There are 11 residues in the CDR3. In nucleotides, the CDR3 is TGCAGTGGCAGGGGCGAAGAGACCCAGTACTTC. Its protein product is CSGRGEETQYF.